Only a few counts were recorded for the clone carrying this T cell receptor beta chain. Antigen: not known. The CDR3 consists of 15 residues. The germline gives CDR1 SGHRS, CDR2 YFSETQ. The trim removed 4 bases at V and 6 bases at J, leaving 7 bases unmatched. These data come from a study of cytomegalovirus exposure and HLA in healthy donors. Study as a whole: Membership in the Caucasian-associated ancestry cluster was found for approximately 85% of roughly 360 genotyped donors. Study conclusions and caveats: The investigators catalogued 150 or so TCR beta chains as cytomegalovirus-associated. One variant, a missense change in DCLRE1C, was linked in a later analysis to TCR beta V- and J-gene trimming. In most subjects, TCR beta sequences reportedly gave accurate predictions of HLA-A and HLA-B alleles.

The primer mix had 60 Vbeta and 13 Jbeta primers. The protocol was immunoSEQ multiplex PCR, while the TCRdb copy is restricted to in-frame clones and leaves out a portion. Of 97,000 or so clones in the sample, roughly 70% were seen once. Sequencing input: PBMCs. The receptor comes from a man between 50 and 59 years old in good health and CMV-seronegative. This chain joins TRBV5-1 and TRBJ2-3; 11 nucleotides agree with TRBD2. CDR3 residues: CASSDSGRGSDTQYF. For the CDR3, the DNA is TGCGCCAGCAGCGATAGCGGGAGGGGTTCGGATACGCAGTATTTT.